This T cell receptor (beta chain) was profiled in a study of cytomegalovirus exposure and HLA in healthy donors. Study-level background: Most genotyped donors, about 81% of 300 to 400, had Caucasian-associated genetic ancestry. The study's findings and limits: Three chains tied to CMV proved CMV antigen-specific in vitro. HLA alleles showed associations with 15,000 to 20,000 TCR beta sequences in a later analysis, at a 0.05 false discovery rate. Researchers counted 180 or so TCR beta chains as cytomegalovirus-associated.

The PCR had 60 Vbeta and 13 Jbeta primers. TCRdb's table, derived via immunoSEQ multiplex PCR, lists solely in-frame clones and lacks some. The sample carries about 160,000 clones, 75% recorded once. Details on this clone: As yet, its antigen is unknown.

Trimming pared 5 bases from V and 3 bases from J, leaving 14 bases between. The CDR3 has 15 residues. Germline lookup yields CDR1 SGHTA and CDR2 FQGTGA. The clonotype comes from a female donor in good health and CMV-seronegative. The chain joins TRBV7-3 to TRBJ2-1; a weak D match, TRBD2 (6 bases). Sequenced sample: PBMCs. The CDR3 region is CASSPRTMGYNEQFF. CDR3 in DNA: TGTGCCAGCAGCCCTCGGACTATGGGCTACAATGAGCAGTTCTTC.